Following are 5 T cell receptor beta chains from one sample sequenced in a study of T cells after yellow fever vaccination. TCRdb reprocessed the 5' RACE reads with MiXCR, giving one entry per CDR3 protein. This sample has 400,000 to 650,000 distinct CDR3 sequences, with around a fifth found just once. Specimen: PBMCs, collected 21 days after the first yellow fever vaccination. The receptors were sampled from a man younger than 30 who received the YFV17D yellow fever vaccine.

This chain uses TRBV20-1 with TRBJ1-1; the match to TRBD1 covers 7 bases. V lost 0 bases and J lost 4; bases outside the gene matches: 2. The CDR3 runs to 13 residues. CDR1 DFQATT and CDR2 SNEGSKA come from the germline V gene (reference sequence). CDR3: CSARDQGGTEAFF. In nucleotides, the CDR3 is TGCAGTGCTAGAGATCAGGGGGGCACTGAAGCTTTCTTT.

This chain uses TRBV18 with TRBJ2-2, with 7 bases fitting TRBD2. The CDR3 extends over 16 amino acids. Germline V gene lookup returns CDR1 KGHSH and CDR2 LQKENI. V lost 0 bases to trimming and J lost 7 bases; unmatched junction nucleotides: 8. CDR3 sequence: CASSPPARSGIGELFF. The CDR3 nucleotides are TGTGCCAGCTCACCACCTGCTCGCAGCGGGATCGGGGAGCTGTTTTTT.

This clonotype was recorded a few times. The chain links TRBV6-2 or TRBV6-3 to TRBJ2-1; 8 nucleotides align to TRBD2. Trimming at V came to 8 bases and at J to 1 base, leaving 10 bases not matched to a gene. This CDR3 is built from 16 residues. Germline values: CDR1 MNHEY, CDR2 SVGEGT. CDR3 in amino acids: CASGPLSGGSYNEQFF. In DNA form, the CDR3 reads TGTGCCAGCGGACCGCTGTCGGGGGGGTCCTACAATGAGCAGTTCTTC.

The table lists this clonotype with many counts. CDR3 coding DNA: TGTGCCAGCAGAGGGACAGGTCGGACCTATAATTCACCCCTCCACTTT. Amino acid sequence: CASRGTGRTYNSPLHF. V and J are TRBV6-2 or TRBV6-3 and TRBJ1-6; 8 nucleotides match TRBD1. The germline V gene encodes CDR1 MNHEY and CDR2 SVGEGT. This CDR3 spans 16 amino acids. With V trimmed by 6 bases and J by 2 bases, 6 bases remained unmatched.

This clonotype was seen repeatedly, ten times or more. The rearrangement joins TRBV11-3 to TRBJ1-1; the D is unclear. CDR3 length equals 14 residues. Trimming took off 2 bases at V and 1 base at J, with 8 bases between the two ends. Germline V gene lookup returns CDR1 SGHNT and CDR2 YENEEA. The CDR3 reads CASSLRGPNTEAFF. CDR3 bases: TGTGCCAGCAGCTTAAGAGGGCCGAACACTGAAGCTTTCTTT.